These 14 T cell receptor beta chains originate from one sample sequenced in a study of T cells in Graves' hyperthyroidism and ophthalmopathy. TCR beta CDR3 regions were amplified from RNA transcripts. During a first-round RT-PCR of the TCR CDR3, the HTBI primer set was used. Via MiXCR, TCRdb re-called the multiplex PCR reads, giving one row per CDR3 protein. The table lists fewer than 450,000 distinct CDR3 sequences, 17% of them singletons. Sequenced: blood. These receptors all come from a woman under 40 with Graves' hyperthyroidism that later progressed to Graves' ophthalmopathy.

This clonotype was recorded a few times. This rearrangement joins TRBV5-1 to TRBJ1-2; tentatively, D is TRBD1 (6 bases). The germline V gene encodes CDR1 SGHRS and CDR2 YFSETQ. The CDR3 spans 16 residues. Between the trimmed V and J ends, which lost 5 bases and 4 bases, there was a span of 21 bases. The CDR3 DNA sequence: TGCGCCAGCAGTTTAACCTTTCTGGGGGGCGGCTATGGCTACACCTTC. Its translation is CASSLTFLGGGYGYTF.

CDR3 bases: TGTGCCAGCAGCCCGCCGCGGACTAGCGGGAGCTACAATGAGCAGTTCTTC. Its protein is CASSPPRTSGSYNEQFF. The J gene is TRBJ2-1, the V gene TRBV11-1; 13 positions agree with TRBD2. V trimming: 5 bases; J trimming: 3 bases; junction bases outside the gene matches: 7. Germline CDR1 and CDR2: SGHAT and FQDESV (reference sequence). CDR3 length: 17 residues.

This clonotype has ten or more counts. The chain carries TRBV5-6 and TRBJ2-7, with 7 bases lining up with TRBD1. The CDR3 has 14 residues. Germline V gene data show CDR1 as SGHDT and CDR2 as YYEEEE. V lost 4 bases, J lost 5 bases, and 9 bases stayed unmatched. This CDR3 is CASSTTTGSHEQYF. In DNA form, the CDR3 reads TGTGCCAGCAGCACCACGACAGGGTCCCACGAGCAGTACTTC.

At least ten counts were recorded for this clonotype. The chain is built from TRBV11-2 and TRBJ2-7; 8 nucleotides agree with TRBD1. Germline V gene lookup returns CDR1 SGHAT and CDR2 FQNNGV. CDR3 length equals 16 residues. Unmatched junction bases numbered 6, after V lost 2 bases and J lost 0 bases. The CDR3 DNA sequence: TGTGCCAGCAGCTTAACAGGGACAGGCCTCTCCTACGAGCAGTACTTC. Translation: CASSLTGTGLSYEQYF. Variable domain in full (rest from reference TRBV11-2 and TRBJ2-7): EAGVAQSPRYKIIEKRQSVAFWCNPISGHATLYWYQQILGQGPKLLIQFQNNGVVDDSQLPKDRFSAERLKGVDSTLKIQPAKLEDSAVYLCASSLTGTGLSYEQYFGPGTRLTVT.

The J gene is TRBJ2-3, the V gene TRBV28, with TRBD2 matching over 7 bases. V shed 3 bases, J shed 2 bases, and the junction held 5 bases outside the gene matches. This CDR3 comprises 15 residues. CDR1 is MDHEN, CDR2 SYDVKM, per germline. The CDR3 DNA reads TGTGCCAGCAGTTTGGTGGCGGGGGTCACAGATACGCAGTATTTT. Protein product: CASSLVAGVTDTQYF.

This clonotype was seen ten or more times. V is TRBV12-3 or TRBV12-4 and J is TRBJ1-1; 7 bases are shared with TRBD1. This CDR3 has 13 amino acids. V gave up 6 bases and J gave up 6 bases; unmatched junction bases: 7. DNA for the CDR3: TGTGCCAGCAGAAGTCTACAGGGGTCTGAAGCTTTCTTT. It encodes CASRSLQGSEAFF.

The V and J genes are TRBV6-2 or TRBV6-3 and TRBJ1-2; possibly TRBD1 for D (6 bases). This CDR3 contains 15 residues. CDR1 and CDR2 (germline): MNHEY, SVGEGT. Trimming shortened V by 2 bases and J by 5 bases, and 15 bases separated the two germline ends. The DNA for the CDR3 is TGTGCCAGCAGTTACGTCTCAGGGGACCGTTATGGCTACACCTTC. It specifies CASSYVSGDRYGYTF.

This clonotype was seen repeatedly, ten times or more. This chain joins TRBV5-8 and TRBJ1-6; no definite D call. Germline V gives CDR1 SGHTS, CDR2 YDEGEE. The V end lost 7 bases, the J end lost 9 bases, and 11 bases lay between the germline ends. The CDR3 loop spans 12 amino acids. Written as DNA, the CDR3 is TGTGCCAGCTTGGCCGCGGGTTCACCCCTCCACTTT. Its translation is CASLAAGSPLHF.

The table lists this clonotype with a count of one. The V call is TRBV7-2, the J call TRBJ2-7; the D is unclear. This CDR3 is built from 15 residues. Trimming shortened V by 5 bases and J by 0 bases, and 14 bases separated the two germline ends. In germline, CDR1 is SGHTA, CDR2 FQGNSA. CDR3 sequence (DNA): TGTGCCAGCAGCCGTCGAGGTCTCCTCTCCTACGAGCAGTACTTC. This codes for CASSRRGLLSYEQYF.

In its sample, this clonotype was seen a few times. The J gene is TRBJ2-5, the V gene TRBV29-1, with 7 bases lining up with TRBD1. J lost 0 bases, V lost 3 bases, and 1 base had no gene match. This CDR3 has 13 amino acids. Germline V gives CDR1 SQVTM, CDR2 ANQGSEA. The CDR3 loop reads CSVEGQNQETQYF. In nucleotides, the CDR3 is TGCAGCGTTGAGGGACAGAACCAAGAGACCCAGTACTTC.

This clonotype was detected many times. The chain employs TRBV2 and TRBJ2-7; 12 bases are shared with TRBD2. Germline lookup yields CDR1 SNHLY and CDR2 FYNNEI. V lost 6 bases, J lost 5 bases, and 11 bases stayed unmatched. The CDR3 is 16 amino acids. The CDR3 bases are TGTGCCAGCAGCATACCTCTAGCGGGAGGGCCCGACGAGCAGTACTTC. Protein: CASSIPLAGGPDEQYF.

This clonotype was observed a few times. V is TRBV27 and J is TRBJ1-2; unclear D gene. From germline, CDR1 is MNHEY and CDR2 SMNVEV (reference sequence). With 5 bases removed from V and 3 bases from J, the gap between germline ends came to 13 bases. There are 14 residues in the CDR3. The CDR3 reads CASSTGGPHYGYTF. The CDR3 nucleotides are TGTGCCAGCAGTACCGGTGGGCCCCACTATGGCTACACCTTC.

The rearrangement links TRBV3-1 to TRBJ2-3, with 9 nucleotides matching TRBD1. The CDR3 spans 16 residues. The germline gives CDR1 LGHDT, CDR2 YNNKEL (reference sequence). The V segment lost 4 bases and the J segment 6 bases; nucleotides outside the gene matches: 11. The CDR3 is CASSLGQGRILDTQYF. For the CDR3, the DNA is TGTGCCAGCAGCCTCGGACAGGGGCGTATACTGGATACGCAGTATTTT.

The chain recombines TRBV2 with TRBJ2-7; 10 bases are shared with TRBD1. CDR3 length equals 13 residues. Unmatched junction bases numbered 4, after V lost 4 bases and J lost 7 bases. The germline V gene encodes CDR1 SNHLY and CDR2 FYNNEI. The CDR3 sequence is CASSGQGAREQYV. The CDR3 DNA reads TGTGCCAGCAGTGGACAGGGGGCGCGTGAGCAGTACGTC.